This T cell receptor (beta chain) was sequenced in a study of blood T cell repertoires in COVID-19. Study summary: Whether acute or convalescent, the COVID-19 samples came from the United States, Italy and Spain. T cells, B-cell-depleted T cells, or PBMCs provided the cDNA or gDNA that served as material.

Per the study methods: Using reference gene primer amplification, nucleated cell counts were estimated. TCRdb's copy holds only in-frame clones and misses some; the assay was immunoSEQ multiplex PCR. V, J and clone size are taken as reported in that table, and D and trimming were inferred from the DNA itself. The data show over 60,000 clones, 86% seen once. Germline CDR1 is SEHNR and CDR2 is FQNEAQ (reference sequence). Trimming took off 5 bases at V and 6 bases at J, with 7 bases between the two ends. CDR3 length: 12 amino acids. This clonotype was obtained from a man aged 65 to 79 with active or convalescent COVID-19. The specimen sequenced was peripheral blood. The chain recombines TRBV7-9 with TRBJ1-4; no reliable D call. The CDR3 here is CASSLPDEKLFF. The CDR3 DNA reads as TGTGCCAGCAGCCTTCCCGATGAAAAACTGTTTTTT.